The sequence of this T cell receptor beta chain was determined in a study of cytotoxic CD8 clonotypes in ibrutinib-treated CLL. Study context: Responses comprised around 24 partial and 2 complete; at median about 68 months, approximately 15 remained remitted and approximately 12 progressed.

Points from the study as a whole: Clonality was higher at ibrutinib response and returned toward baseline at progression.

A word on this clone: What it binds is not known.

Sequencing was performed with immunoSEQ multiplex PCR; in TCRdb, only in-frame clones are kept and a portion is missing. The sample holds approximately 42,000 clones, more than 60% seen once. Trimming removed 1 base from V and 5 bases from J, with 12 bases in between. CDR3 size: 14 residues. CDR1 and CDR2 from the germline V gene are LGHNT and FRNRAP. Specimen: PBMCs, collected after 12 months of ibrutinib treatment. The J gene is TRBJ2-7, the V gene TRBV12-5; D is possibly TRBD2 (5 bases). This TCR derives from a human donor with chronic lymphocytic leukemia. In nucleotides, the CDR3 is TGTGCTAGTGGTTTGGGGGCGGCTAGCAACGAGCAGTACTTC. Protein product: CASGLGAASNEQYF.